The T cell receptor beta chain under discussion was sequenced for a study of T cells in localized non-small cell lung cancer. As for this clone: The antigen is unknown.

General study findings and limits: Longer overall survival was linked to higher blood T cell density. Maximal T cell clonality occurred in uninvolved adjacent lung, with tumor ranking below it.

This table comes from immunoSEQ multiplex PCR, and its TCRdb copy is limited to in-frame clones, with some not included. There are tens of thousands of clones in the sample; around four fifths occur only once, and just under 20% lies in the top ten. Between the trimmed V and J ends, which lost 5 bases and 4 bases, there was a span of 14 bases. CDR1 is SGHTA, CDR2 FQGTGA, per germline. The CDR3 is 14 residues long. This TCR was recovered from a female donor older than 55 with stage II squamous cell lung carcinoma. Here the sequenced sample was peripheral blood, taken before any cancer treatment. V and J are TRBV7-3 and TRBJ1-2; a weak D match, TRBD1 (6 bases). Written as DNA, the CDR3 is TGTGCCAGCAGCCCTGGCGGAGGGGGCTATGGCTACACCTTC. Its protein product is CASSPGGGGYGYTF.